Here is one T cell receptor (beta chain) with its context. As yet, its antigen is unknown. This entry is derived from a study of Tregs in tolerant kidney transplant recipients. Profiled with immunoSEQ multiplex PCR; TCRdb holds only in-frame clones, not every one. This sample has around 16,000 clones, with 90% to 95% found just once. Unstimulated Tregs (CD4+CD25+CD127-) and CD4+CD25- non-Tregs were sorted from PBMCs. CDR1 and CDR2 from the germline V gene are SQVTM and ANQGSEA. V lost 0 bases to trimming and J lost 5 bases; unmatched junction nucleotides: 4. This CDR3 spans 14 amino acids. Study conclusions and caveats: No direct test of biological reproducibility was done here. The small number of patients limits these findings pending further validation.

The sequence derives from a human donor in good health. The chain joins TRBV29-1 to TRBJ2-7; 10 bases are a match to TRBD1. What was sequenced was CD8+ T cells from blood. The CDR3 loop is CSVEDSGTGDEQYF. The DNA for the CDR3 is TGCAGCGTTGAAGACTCCGGGACAGGGGACGAGCAGTACTTC.